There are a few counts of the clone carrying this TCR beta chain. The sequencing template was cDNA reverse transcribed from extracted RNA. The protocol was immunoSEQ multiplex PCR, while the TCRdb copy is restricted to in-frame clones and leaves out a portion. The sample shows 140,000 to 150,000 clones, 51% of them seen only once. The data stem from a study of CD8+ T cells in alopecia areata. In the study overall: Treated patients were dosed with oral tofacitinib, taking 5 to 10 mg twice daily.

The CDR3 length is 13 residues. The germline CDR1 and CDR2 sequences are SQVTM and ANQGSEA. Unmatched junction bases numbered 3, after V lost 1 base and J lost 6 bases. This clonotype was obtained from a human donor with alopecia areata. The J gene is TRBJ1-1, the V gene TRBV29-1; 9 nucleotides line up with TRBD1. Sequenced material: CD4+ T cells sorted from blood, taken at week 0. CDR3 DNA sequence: TGCAGCGTTGAAGGGGACAGGGTACCTGAAGCTTTCTTT. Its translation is CSVEGDRVPEAFF.